The 12 T cell receptor beta chains presented below share a single source sample, sequenced in a study of chemoradiotherapy in HPV16-positive cancers. TCRdb's table, derived via immunoSEQ multiplex PCR, lists solely in-frame clones and lacks some. The data show about 33,000 clones, around 86% seen once. The sequenced sample was blood, obtained from a patient who underwent chemoradiotherapy. The source is a human donor with HPV-associated anogenital cancer.

This clone was seen a handful of times. This sequence joins TRBV6-6 and TRBJ1-2; 9 bases match TRBD1. Germline-derived CDR1 and CDR2 are MNHNY and SVGAGI (reference sequence). V lost 7 bases to trimming and J lost 2 bases; unmatched junction nucleotides: 5. The CDR3 is 14 residues long. The DNA for the CDR3 is TGTGCCAGCACCCGCGGGACAGGGAACTATGGCTACACCTTC. This sequence encodes CASTRGTGNYGYTF.

The chain combines TRBV7-2 with TRBJ2-5; tentative D call: TRBD1 (6 bases). The CDR3 consists of 15 residues. The ends were cut back, 4 bases at V and 2 bases at J, with 14 bases in the middle. Germline CDR1 is SGHTA and CDR2 is FQGNSA. This CDR3 is CASSSLGTHQETQYF. The CDR3 DNA reads as TGTGCCAGCAGCTCCCTCGGGACACATCAAGAGACCCAGTACTTC.

This chain joins TRBV2 and TRBJ1-5; possibly TRBD1 for D (6 bases). With 2 bases removed from V and 6 bases from J, the gap between germline ends came to 8 bases. From germline, CDR1 is SNHLY and CDR2 FYNNEI. The CDR3 runs 13 residues. CDR3 protein: CASSERGSQPQHF. CDR3 DNA: TGTGCCAGCAGTGAAAGGGGGAGTCAGCCCCAGCATTTT. Full variable domain (missing parts from reference TRBV2 and TRBJ1-5): EPEVTQTPSHQVTQMGQEVILRCVPISNHLYFYWYRQILGQKVEFLVSFYNNEISEKSEIFDDQFSVERPDGSNFTLKIRSTKLEDSAMYFCASSERGSQPQHFGDGTRLSIL.

This chain uses TRBV11-2 with TRBJ1-4; D might be TRBD1 (5 bases). The CDR3 has 14 amino acids. V was shortened by 2 bases and J by 7 bases, with 11 bases between the two germline ends. The V gene's germline CDR1 is SGHAT and CDR2 FQNNGV. The CDR3 reads CASSLRDGGEKLFF. The CDR3 DNA follows: TGTGCCAGCAGCTTAAGAGACGGGGGTGAAAAACTGTTTTTT.

The chain carries TRBV18 and TRBJ1-2; 9 bases align to TRBD1. CDR1 is KGHSH, CDR2 LQKENI, per germline. CDR3 size: 15 residues. V shed 2 bases and J 8 bases; nucleotides not matched to a gene: 9. The CDR3: CASSPESSTGGGYTF. The CDR3 bases are TGTGCCAGCTCACCAGAATCATCGACAGGGGGGGGCTACACCTTC.

The rearrangement uses TRBV11-2 and TRBJ1-2; 7 positions agree with TRBD1. The ends lost 7 bases at V and 5 bases at J; junction bases unmatched: 10. Germline V lookup: CDR1 SGHAT, CDR2 FQNNGV. This CDR3 is 14 amino acids long. The CDR3 coding sequence is TGTGCCAGCAACCTAGACAGGGCAAGATATGGCTACACCTTC. It is translated as CASNLDRARYGYTF. The complete variable domain, with remaining parts taken from reference TRBV11-2 and TRBJ1-2, reads EAGVAQSPRYKIIEKRQSVAFWCNPISGHATLYWYQQILGQGPKLLIQFQNNGVVDDSQLPKDRFSAERLKGVDSTLKIQPAKLEDSAVYLCASNLDRARYGYTFGSGTRLTVV.

The gene calls are TRBV5-4 and TRBJ1-5; perhaps TRBD1 as D (5 bases). V was cut by 3 bases and J by 5 bases, with 18 bases left in between. Germline V gives CDR1 SGHNT, CDR2 YYREEE (reference sequence). The CDR3 contains 16 residues. CDR3 in amino acids: CASSSGGGLGDQPQHF. The CDR3 nucleotides are TGTGCCAGCAGCTCGGGTGGGGGTTTGGGGGATCAGCCCCAGCATTTT. Full variable domain (missing parts from reference TRBV5-4 and TRBJ1-5): ETGVTQSPTHLIKTRGQQVTLRCSSQSGHNTVSWYQQALGQGPQFIFQYYREEENGRGNFPPRFSGLQFPNYSSELNVNALELDDSALYLCASSSGGGLGDQPQHFGDGTRLSIL.

The V call is TRBV5-1, the J call TRBJ2-3; a weak D match, TRBD1 (6 bases). Germline V gives CDR1 SGHRS, CDR2 YFSETQ. The CDR3 runs 15 residues. Deletions cut 0 bases from V and 2 bases from J, with 10 bases between. This CDR3 is CASSLEGQNTDTQYF. As DNA, the CDR3 is TGCGCCAGCAGCTTGGAAGGACAGAACACAGATACGCAGTATTTT.

V and J are TRBV7-8 and TRBJ2-7, with D uncertain. The CDR3 length is 13 residues. V lost 8 bases and J lost 6, with 17 bases in between. Germline V CDR1 and CDR2: SGHVS, FQNEAQ. CDR3 sequence reads: CASLPPLSAEQYF. The DNA of the CDR3 is TGTGCCAGCCTCCCCCCACTGTCGGCCGAGCAGTACTTC. The entire variable domain, with the rest obtained from reference TRBV7-8 and TRBJ2-7, is as follows: GAGVSQSPRYKVAKRGQDVALRCDPISGHVSLFWYQQALGQGPEFLTYFQNEAQLDKSGLPSDRFFAERPEGSVSTLKIQRTQQEDSAVYLCASLPPLSAEQYFGPGTRLTVT.

This chain joins TRBV5-6 and TRBJ1-1; perhaps TRBD1 as D (6 bases). CDR3 length: 15 amino acids. Trimming pared 5 bases from V and 0 bases from J, leaving 14 bases between. Germline V gives CDR1 SGHDT, CDR2 YYEEEE. CDR3 nucleotide sequence: TGTGCCAGCAGGGTGTATGACAGGTTGAACACTGAAGCTTTCTTT. Translated, it gives CASRVYDRLNTEAFF.

The V call is TRBV27, the J call TRBJ2-2; D unclear. Germline-derived CDR1 and CDR2 are MNHEY and SMNVEV (reference sequence). V shed 5 bases and J shed 3 bases, with 7 bases lying between them. This CDR3 region has 13 residues. As DNA, the CDR3 is TGTGCCAGCAGTACAGCTTACACCGGGGAGCTGTTTTTT. Its protein is CASSTAYTGELFF.

There are a few counts of this clone. The chain uses TRBV5-6 and TRBJ1-6, with a tentative D call TRBD1 (6 bases). CDR1 and CDR2 (germline): SGHDT, YYEEEE. The CDR3 loop spans 15 amino acids. V gave up 0 bases and J gave up 7 bases, with 11 bases separating them. For the CDR3, the DNA is TGTGCCAGCAGCTTGGTACAGGGCTTCAATTCACCCCTCCACTTT. Residues: CASSLVQGFNSPLHF.